This TCR beta chain was captured in a study of control samples from healthy donors and cancer patients. The germline V and J ends were trimmed by 1 base and 2 bases, with 12 bases remaining between them. The germline CDR1 and CDR2 sequences are LGHDT and YNNKEL (reference sequence). The CDR3 spans 15 residues. Repertoires were generated with immunoSEQ multiplex PCR, while TCRdb's copy carries only in-frame clones and drops some. The sample records roughly 130,000 clones, around 94% being singletons. The TCR originated in a man aged 55 to 70 with colorectal cancer. Sequenced sample: PBMCs. This chain connects TRBV3-1 (or the pseudogene TRBV3-2) to TRBJ2-7; D not resolved. CDR3 sequence: CASSQAAAGTYEQYF. As DNA, the CDR3 is TGTGCCAGCAGCCAAGCGGCTGCAGGAACCTACGAGCAGTACTTC.